This TCR beta chain was captured in a study of T cell responses to AZD1222 COVID-19 vaccine. At the level of the study: Second-dose timings of about 4 or about 12 weeks were pooled. Points from the study as a whole: Possibly, clonal diversity was underestimated; donors were largely white British and included more females. Researchers took repertoire samples only after the peak T cell response had come. There were vaccine-associated CD4 TCRs across spike, dominant at 160-218 and 743-854.

On this clone itself: Antigen: not known.

Some clones are missing from TCRdb's copy, which holds only in-frame ones; the method was immunoSEQ multiplex PCR. The sample yields about 94,000 clones, nearly 90% seen once. Germline V CDR1 and CDR2: LGHDT, YNNKEL (reference sequence). The V and J ends lost 4 bases and 9 bases respectively, with 10 bases between them. CDR3 size: 12 residues. Sequences were derived from peripheral blood, sampled on day 0 of AZD1222 vaccination. The sequence was obtained from an adult in good health. This chain links TRBV3-1 (or the pseudogene TRBV3-2) with TRBJ2-1, with TRBD1 as a possible D gene (7 bases). CDR3 residues: CASSPQGGEQFF. The CDR3 DNA is TGTGCCAGCAGCCCTCAGGGGGGTGAGCAGTTCTTC.